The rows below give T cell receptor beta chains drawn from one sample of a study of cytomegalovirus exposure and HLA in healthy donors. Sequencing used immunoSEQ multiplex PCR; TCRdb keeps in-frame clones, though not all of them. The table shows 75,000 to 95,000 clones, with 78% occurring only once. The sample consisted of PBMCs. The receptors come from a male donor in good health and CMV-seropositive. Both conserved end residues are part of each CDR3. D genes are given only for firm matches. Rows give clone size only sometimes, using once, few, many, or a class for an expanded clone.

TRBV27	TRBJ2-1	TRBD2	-	TGTGCCAGCAGCTTGAGGTCAGCGGGGGCGACCTACAATGAGCAGTTCTTC	CASSLRSAGATYNEQFF
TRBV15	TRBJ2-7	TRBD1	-	TGTGCCACCAGCAGAGCCGGGACAGGCCCCTACGAGCAGTACTTC	CATSRAGTGPYEQYF
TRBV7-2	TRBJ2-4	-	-	TGTGCCAGCAGCTCCACCCACGTCCAGGGCCTAGTTGCAAACATTCAGTACTTC	CASSSTHVQGLVANIQYF
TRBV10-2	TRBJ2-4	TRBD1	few	TGCGCCAGCAGTCAAGGCCCAACAGGGGTGATAGCCAAAAACATTCAGTACTTC	CASSQGPTGVIAKNIQYF
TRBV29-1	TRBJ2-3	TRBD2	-	TGCAGCGTTGAAGATTCGGGGGGGCTGGCAGATACGCAGTATTTT	CSVEDSGGLADTQYF
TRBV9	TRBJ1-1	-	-	TGTGCCAGCAGCGCAACCGGGACTGAAGCTTTCTTT	CASSATGTEAFF
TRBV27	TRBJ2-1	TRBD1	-	TGTGCCAGCAGTTCCGGGACAGGGAACAATGAGCAGTTCTTC	CASSSGTGNNEQFF
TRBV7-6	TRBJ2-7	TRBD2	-	TGTGCCAGCAGCTTAGGGGGGGGAGTAACCTACGAGCAGTACTTC	CASSLGGGVTYEQYF
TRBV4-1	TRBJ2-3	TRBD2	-	TGCGCCAGCAGCCAACCGGGACTAGCGAGCACAGATACGCAGTATTTT	CASSQPGLASTDTQYF
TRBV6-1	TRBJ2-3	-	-	TGTGCCAGCTTCCAACCAGGGCGAAACACAGATACGCAGTATTTT	CASFQPGRNTDTQYF
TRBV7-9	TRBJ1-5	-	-	TGTGCCAGCAGCTTAACAGATAGCAATCAGCCCCAGCATTTT	CASSLTDSNQPQHF
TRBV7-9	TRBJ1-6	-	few	TGTGCCAGCAGCTTAATGGCAGCGCTTAATTCACCCCTCCACTTT	CASSLMAALNSPLHF
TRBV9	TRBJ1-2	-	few	TGTGCCAGCAGCATGACAAGCGGTGGCTACACCTTC	CASSMTSGGYTF
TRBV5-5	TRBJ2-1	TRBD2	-	TGTGCCAGTCGGGCGGGAGCGGGAAATGAGCAGTTCTTC	CASRAGAGNEQFF
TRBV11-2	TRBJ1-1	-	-	TGTGCCAGCAGCTTGGGGGGGAGTCCTGAAGCTTTCTTT	CASSLGGSPEAFF
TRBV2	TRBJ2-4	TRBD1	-	TGTGCCAGCAGTGAACCGCCGGGACAGGGGTCGGACATTCAGTACTTC	CASSEPPGQGSDIQYF
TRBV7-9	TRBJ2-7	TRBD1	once	TGTGCCAGCAGCCATAAAATACGCGGGCAGGGGGTTAACGAGCAGTACTTC	CASSHKIRGQGVNEQYF
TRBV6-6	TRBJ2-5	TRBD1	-	TGTGCCAGCGGGGGACCGACAGGGCGCGAGGAGACCCAGTACTTC	CASGGPTGREETQYF
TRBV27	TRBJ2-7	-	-	TGTGCCAGCAGTTCCCCGACAATAAACTACGAGCAGTACTTC	CASSSPTINYEQYF
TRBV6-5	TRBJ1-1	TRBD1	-	TGTGCCAGCAGAAAGGGACAGGGCCAGATGTTT	CASRKGQGQMF
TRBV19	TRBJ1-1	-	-	TGTGCCAGTAAGAGGGAGATTAACATGAACACTGAAGCTTTCTTT	CASKREINMNTEAFF
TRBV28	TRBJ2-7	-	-	TGTGCCAGCGGAGCGTGGGGCGCGGGGAGAGAGCAGTACTTC	CASGAWGAGREQYF
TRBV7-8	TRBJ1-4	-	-	TGTGCCAGCAGCTTAGCGGAGGGGAGGGAGGAAAAACTGTTTTTT	CASSLAEGREEKLFF
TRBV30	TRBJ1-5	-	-	TGTGCCTGGAGGCCCCAGGCCAATCAGCCCCAGCATTTT	CAWRPQANQPQHF
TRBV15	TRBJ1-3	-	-	TGTGCCACCAGCAGAGAGACAGCTAACTCTGGAAACACCATATATTTT	CATSRETANSGNTIYF
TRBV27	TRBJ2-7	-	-	TGTGCCAGCAGTGCTCAGGGATTACACGAGCAGTACTTC	CASSAQGLHEQYF
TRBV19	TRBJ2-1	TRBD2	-	TGTGCCAGTAGTATTGGACTAGCGGGAATAAAAAATGAGCAGTTCTTC	CASSIGLAGIKNEQFF
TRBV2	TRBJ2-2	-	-	TGTGCCAGCAGTGGCTCCCTGGGGGCCACCGGGGAGCTGTTTTTT	CASSGSLGATGELFF
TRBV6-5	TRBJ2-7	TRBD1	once	TGTGCCAGCAGTACAGGGGTTGGGTACGAGCAGTACTTC	CASSTGVGYEQYF
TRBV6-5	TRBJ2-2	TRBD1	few	TGTGCCAGCAGTCCACAGGGGTTATCCGGGGAGCTGTTTTTT	CASSPQGLSGELFF
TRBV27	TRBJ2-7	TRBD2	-	TGTGCCAGCAGGGCGGGGACTAGCAGCTACGAGCAGTACTTC	CASRAGTSSYEQYF
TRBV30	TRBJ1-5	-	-	TGTGCCTGGCCTCGGGGGAGGCATAGCAATCAGCCCCAGCATTTT	CAWPRGRHSNQPQHF
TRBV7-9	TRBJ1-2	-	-	TGTGCCAGCAGGGTGGCGGAAGGAAGGGGGGGCTACACCTTC	CASRVAEGRGGYTF
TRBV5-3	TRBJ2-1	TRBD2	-	TGTGCCAGAAGCTTGCGACGCGGGGGGGCCCAGTTCTTC	CARSLRRGGAQFF
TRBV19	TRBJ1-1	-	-	TGTGCCAGTAGTTCTCGCGCGGGCGGAACGAACACTGAAGCTTTCTTT	CASSSRAGGTNTEAFF
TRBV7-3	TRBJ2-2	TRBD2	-	TGTGCCAGCAGCTTAAAGGCGGGGGGCACCGCGAACACCGGGGAGCTGTTTTTT	CASSLKAGGTANTGELFF
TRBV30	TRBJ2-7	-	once	TGTGCCTGGAGTCAGGGCAGTACCTACGAGCAGTACTTC	CAWSQGSTYEQYF
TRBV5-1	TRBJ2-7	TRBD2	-	TGCGCCAGCAGCGACGCGGGGGGTACCTACGAGCAGTACTTC	CASSDAGGTYEQYF
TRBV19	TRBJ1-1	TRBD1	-	TGTGCCAGTAGTAATACGGACAGGGGGAAAATGAACACTGAAGCTTTCTTT	CASSNTDRGKMNTEAFF
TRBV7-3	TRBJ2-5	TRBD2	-	TGTGCCAGCAGCTTACTGGGGACTAGCGGGGGACTCATCCAAGAGACCCAGTACTTC	CASSLLGTSGGLIQETQYF
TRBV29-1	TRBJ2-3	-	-	TGCAGCGTTGGGGAAGGGGAGGTCACAGATACGCAGTATTTT	CSVGEGEVTDTQYF